The T cell receptor (beta chain) described here comes from a study of blood T cells in healthy people across ages. Through a sample-barcoded 5' primer and a J-beta primer mix, a second PCR was run for 7 to 11 cycles. TCRdb used MiXCR to reprocess the 5' RACE reads, holding one entry per CDR3 protein. The table has 650,000 to 1,000,000 distinct CDR3 sequences, 36% seen once. The CDR3 contains 14 residues. Germline V lookup: CDR1 LGHDT, CDR2 YNNKEL (reference sequence). V was clipped by 1 base and J by 13 bases; unmatched bases: 4. Each sample used at least 6.5 million PBMCs. Regarding this clonotype: Its matching antigen is unknown.

Study results and limitations: Both naive CD4+ cell counts and diversity were greater in long-lived donors than in aged donors.

This chain uses TRBV3-1 with TRBJ1-6, with 10 bases fitting TRBD1. The clonotype originates from a young man in good health. Sequenced material: blood. CDR3 sequence (DNA): TGTGCCAGCAGCCAAGGACAGGGGGCTTTTCCCCTCCACTTT. This translates into CASSQGQGAFPLHF.